The 17 T cell receptor beta chains presented below share a single source sample, sequenced in a study of Graves' ophthalmopathy and Graves' hyperthyroidism. TCR beta CDR3 regions were amplified from RNA transcripts. The first-round RT-PCR employed HTBI primers together with the Qiagen OneStep RT-PCR kit. A multiplex PCR was then performed as the second round. TCRdb analysed the multiplex PCR reads with MiXCR anew, one entry per CDR3 protein. The sample lists over a million distinct CDR3 sequences, less than 45% occurring once. Input material: peripheral blood or thyroid tissue (not recorded which). The receptors shown here come from an adult man with Graves' hyperthyroidism.

This clonotype was counted many times. The chain employs TRBV9 and TRBJ1-1; TRBD1 might be the D (6 bases). This CDR3 comprises 15 residues. V gave up 3 bases and J gave up 1 base, with 13 bases separating them. CDR1 is SGDLS and CDR2 is YYNGEE in the germline V gene. CDR3 amino acids: CASSALTGRNTEAFF. The CDR3 DNA reads as TGTGCCAGCAGCGCCCTTACAGGGAGGAACACTGAAGCTTTCTTT.

As for this clonotype: A much larger clone differs by one base, so this may be a read error. This chain joins TRBV19 and TRBJ1-5; maybe TRBD1 (5 bases). The CDR3 consists of 15 residues. V was cut by 3 bases and J by 2 bases, with 11 bases left in between. The V gene's germline CDR1 is LNHDA and CDR2 SQIVND (reference sequence). The CDR3 region has the DNA TGTGCCAGTAGTATGGGCCAGGGAGGCAATCAGCCCCAGCATTTT. Translating gives CASSMGQGGNQPQHF.

This clonotype has only a few counts. A clone one base away is much larger, so this may be a read error. The chain joins TRBV10-3 to TRBJ1-2; D remains unclear. The germline V gene encodes CDR1 ENHRY and CDR2 SYGVKD. The V end lost 4 bases, the J end lost 2 bases, and 5 bases lay between the germline ends. The CDR3 has 12 residues. The CDR3 sequence is CAISGRNYGYTF. CDR3 nucleotide sequence: TGTGCCATCAGTGGGAGGAACTATGGCTACACCTTC.

About this clonotype: At one of its ends the junction is not consistent with the germline gene, which may arise from a read error. The chain couples TRBV10-3 to TRBJ2-2; a possible D gene is TRBD2 (6 bases). Germline assignment: CDR1 ENHRY and CDR2 SYGVKD. The CDR3 is 15 amino acids. The CDR3 nucleotides read TGTGCCAGCAGTTACCGGGACTCTCGTACCGGGGAGCTGTTTTTT. This sequence encodes CASSYRDSRTGELFF.

This clonotype was detected many times. The gene calls are TRBV29-1 and TRBJ2-7; 8 positions match TRBD1. CDR3 length: 13 amino acids. V was clipped by 6 bases and J by 4 bases; unmatched bases: 8. Germline values: CDR1 SQVTM, CDR2 ANQGSEA. The CDR3 DNA follows: TGCAGCGTCGCCCCGGACAGGGCGTACGAGCAGTACTTC. It translates to CSVAPDRAYEQYF.

CDR3: CASSLGLGTGVGANVLTF. The CDR3 bases are TGTGCCAGCAGCTTAGGCCTAGGGACAGGGGTCGGGGCCAACGTCCTGACTTTC. J is TRBJ2-6 and V is TRBV7-2; 10 nucleotides match TRBD1. From germline, CDR1 is SGHTA and CDR2 FQGNSA. The CDR3 is 18 amino acids. Losses at the gene ends were 1 base for V and 4 bases for J; bases not matched to a gene: 7.

The J gene is TRBJ2-5, the V gene TRBV29-1, with TRBD1 matching 9 bases. CDR3 length: 11 residues. With 4 bases clipped from V and 11 bases from J, the junction kept 5 bases outside the gene matches. From germline, CDR1 is SQVTM and CDR2 ANQGSEA. CDR3 residues: CSVGTGAEQYF. The DNA of the CDR3 is TGCAGCGTTGGGACAGGGGCTGAGCAGTACTTC.

Concerning this clonotype itself: Given a much more abundant clone one base away, this may be a read error. The chain uses TRBV20-1 and TRBJ1-2; perhaps TRBD1 as D (5 bases). Looked up from germline, CDR1 is DFQATT and CDR2 is SNEGSKA (reference sequence). The CDR3 length is 15 residues. The V gene lost 1 base and the J gene lost 2 bases, with 14 bases spanning the gap. The CDR3 DNA reads TGCAGTGCTAGAGGTTTTCGGGGCTTAAACTATGGCTACACCTTC. Its protein is CSARGFRGLNYGYTF.

The chain couples TRBV6-5 to TRBJ2-5, with a possible D match to TRBD1 (5 bases). V shed 7 bases and J shed 4 bases, with 19 bases lying between them. The length of the CDR3 is 15 residues. Germline loops: CDR1 MNHEY, CDR2 SVGAGI. The CDR3 nucleotides are TGTGCCAGCACCCTGGGTGAGACAGAAATAGAGACCCAGTACTTC. Translating it yields CASTLGETEIETQYF.

Concerning this clonotype itself: A read error may account for a junction end that differs from germline. The J gene is TRBJ2-2, the V gene TRBV5-1; 13 nucleotides match TRBD2. Germline loops: CDR1 SGHRS, CDR2 YFSETQ. There are 15 residues in the CDR3. CDR3 protein: CASSFGLAGDNEQFF. For the CDR3, the DNA is TGCGCCAGCAGCTTCGGACTAGCGGGGGACAATGAGCAGTTTTTT.

In this sample, this clonotype turned up many times. This chain connects TRBV4-1 to TRBJ1-5, with D possibly being TRBD1 (5 bases). This CDR3 region has 15 residues. Germline V gene lookup returns CDR1 MGHRA and CDR2 YSYEKL. V was pared by 3 bases and J by 4 bases, with 13 bases between. The CDR3 nucleotides are TGCGCCAGCAGCCAGGGGACGGGAACGAATCAGCCCCAGCATTTT. The encoded protein is CASSQGTGTNQPQHF.

This clonotype has at least ten counts. CDR3 in DNA: TGTGCCATCAGTGAGGGCCTAGCGGGGCCACAAGAGACCCAGTACTTC. It codes for CAISEGLAGPQETQYF. The J gene is TRBJ2-5, the V gene TRBV10-3, with 9 bases matching TRBD2. This CDR3 comprises 16 residues. Germline CDR1 is ENHRY and CDR2 is SYGVKD. V lost 2 bases to trimming and J lost 2 bases; unmatched junction nucleotides: 6.

This clonotype was seen a single time. A much larger clone lies a single base off, so this may be a read error. This chain joins TRBV7-8 and TRBJ1-1; D possibly corresponds to TRBD1 (5 bases). The CDR3 has 18 amino acids. With 2 bases removed from V and 4 bases from J, the gap between germline ends came to 23 bases. Germline-derived CDR1 and CDR2 are SGHVS and FQNEAQ. The DNA of the CDR3 is TGTGCCAGCAGCTTAATTAAGTCGTGGGGGACCGGTCGCACTGAAGCTTTCTTT. Encoded protein: CASSLIKSWGTGRTEAFF. The full variable domain, in which reference TRBV7-8 and TRBJ1-1 provide the parts outside the CDR3, is GAGVSQSPRYKVAKRGQDVALRCDPISGHVSLFWYQQALGQGPEFLTYFQNEAQLDKSGLPSDRFFAERPEGSVSTLKIQRTQQEDSAVYLCASSLIKSWGTGRTEAFFGQGTRLTVV.

This clonotype appeared many times. The chain has TRBV5-1 and TRBJ2-2; D not resolved. The germline V gene has CDR1 SGHRS and CDR2 YFSETQ. Trimming removed 1 base from V and 2 bases from J, with 6 bases in between. The CDR3 length is 14 residues. This CDR3 is CASSLYSNTGELFF. CDR3 coding DNA: TGCGCCAGCAGCTTGTACAGTAACACCGGGGAGCTGTTTTTT.

This clonotype occurred a few times. The chain combines TRBV15 with TRBJ1-5, with no clear D. The CDR3 runs 13 residues. CDR1 and CDR2 (germline): LNHNV, YYDKDF (reference sequence). The V and J ends lost 4 bases and 7 bases respectively, with 11 bases between them. Here the CDR3 reads CATSNGEGQPQHF. CDR3 nucleotides: TGTGCCACCAGCAATGGGGAAGGGCAGCCCCAGCATTTT.

The CDR3 region has the DNA TGTGCCAGCAGTCTAGGACAGGGGAAGTATTATGGCTACACCTTC. Translated, it gives CASSLGQGKYYGYTF. J is TRBJ1-2 and V is TRBV27; TRBD1 agrees at 9 bases. Germline CDR1 is MNHEY and CDR2 is SMNVEV (reference sequence). V lost 5 bases to trimming and J lost 5 bases; unmatched junction nucleotides: 9. This CDR3 comprises 15 residues.

This clonotype showed up just a few times. The V and J genes are TRBV29-1 and TRBJ2-2; D might be TRBD1 or TRBD2, each matching 5 bases. V was pared by 3 bases and J by 5 bases, with 16 bases between. The CDR3 is 15 residues long. Germline-derived CDR1 and CDR2 are SQVTM and ANQGSEA. The CDR3 DNA reads TGCAGCGTTGATGGGGTCCACGGGGCAACCGGGGAGCTGTTTTTT. The encoded protein is CSVDGVHGATGELFF.